The rows below give T cell receptor beta chains drawn from one sample of a study of blood T cell repertoires in COVID-19. The table came from immunoSEQ multiplex PCR; TCRdb's copy has only in-frame clones and leaves some out. The sample holds 310,000 or so clones, roughly 90% seen once. Sequenced material: peripheral blood. Receptors were obtained from a woman between 45 and 65 years old with active or convalescent COVID-19. Each CDR3 is given with its conserved first and last residue. D genes are given only for firm matches. Rows may omit the clone size; those that give it use once, few, many or a size class.

j_call v_call d_call clone_size cdr3_nt cdr3_aa
TRBJ1-1 TRBV6-4 TRBD1 - TGTGCCAGCAGTCCAGGGGGCGAAACTGAAGCTTTCTTT CASSPGGETEAFF
TRBJ2-7 TRBV7-2 TRBD1 - TGTGCCAGCAGCTTCCGGACAGGGGACGAGCAGTACTTC CASSFRTGDEQYF
TRBJ1-6 TRBV7-6 - few TGTGCCAGCAGCTTCCAGGGAGGCTATAATTCACCCCTCCACTTT CASSFQGGYNSPLHF
TRBJ2-7 TRBV19 TRBD2 - TGTGCCAGTACTGGGACTAGCGGGCCCTACGAGCAGTACTTC CASTGTSGPYEQYF
TRBJ1-5 TRBV10-1 - few TGCGCCATCCCGCGGGGGGGGGATAGCAATCAGCCCCAGCATTTT CAIPRGGDSNQPQHF
TRBJ2-5 TRBV5-8 - - TGTGCCAGCAGCTTCTCCGGACAGATGTACCAAGAGACCCAGTACTTC CASSFSGQMYQETQYF
TRBJ2-1 TRBV19 TRBD2 - TGTGCCAGTAGTATCTCGACTAGCGTGTACAATGAGCAGTTCTTC CASSISTSVYNEQFF
TRBJ2-2 TRBV7-2 - - TGTGCCAGCAGCTTAGCCCGACTCTCACCCGGGGAGCTGTTTTTT CASSLARLSPGELFF
TRBJ1-2 TRBV6-2/TRBV6-3 - - TGTGCCAGCAGTTACCCGACTAGGACCTCCGGGGATACATCTAACTATGGCTACACCTTC CASSYPTRTSGDTSNYGYTF
TRBJ1-1 TRBV18 TRBD1 - TGTGCCAGCTCACCCAAACGGGACAGGGTCAACACTGAAGCTTTCTTT CASSPKRDRVNTEAFF
TRBJ2-2 TRBV5-1 - - TGCGCCAGCAGCTCGGGACGCTACAGGGCTAACACCGGGGAGCTGTTTTTT CASSSGRYRANTGELFF
TRBJ2-3 TRBV19 - - TGTGCCAGTAGTATAGGGTCGGGGACTAGCACAGATACGCAGTATTTT CASSIGSGTSTDTQYF
TRBJ1-1 TRBV6-5 - - TGTGCCAGCCTGACAGCGCTGAACACTGAAGCTTTCTTT CASLTALNTEAFF
TRBJ2-5 TRBV6-7 TRBD1 - TGTGCCAGCAGTTCCTACAGGGGGCAGCGAGAGACCCAGTACTTC CASSSYRGQRETQYF
TRBJ2-7 TRBV12-3/TRBV12-4 TRBD1 once TGTGCCAGCTCGGACAGGTCCTACGAGCAGTACTTC CASSDRSYEQYF
TRBJ1-2 TRBV6-5 - - TGTGCCAGCCAAGGGGGGGCCTATGGCTACACCTTC CASQGGAYGYTF
TRBJ1-3 TRBV12-3/TRBV12-4 - - TGTGCCAGCAGTTACGGGGCTGGAAACACCATATATTTT CASSYGAGNTIYF
TRBJ2-3 TRBV10-3 - - TGTGCCTCAATTGGCCCCTCGGATACGCAGTATTTT CASIGPSDTQYF
TRBJ1-5 TRBV6-2/TRBV6-3 - - TGTGCCAGCAGCAATGAACAGGGATCCCCTCAGCCCCAGCATTTT CASSNEQGSPQPQHF
TRBJ2-3 TRBV7-2 - - TGTGCCAGCAGCCCGAGTTTTAGCACAGATACGCAGTATTTT CASSPSFSTDTQYF
TRBJ1-5 TRBV12-3/TRBV12-4 - - TGTGCCAGCAGTGCGGACACGAATCAGCCCCAGCATTTT CASSADTNQPQHF
TRBJ2-7 TRBV18 TRBD1 - TGTGCCAGCTCACCACCTCAGGGGGACGCCTACGAGCAGTACTTC CASSPPQGDAYEQYF
TRBJ2-4 TRBV2 TRBD1 - TGTGCCAGCAGATACAGGACAGGGGAACTAGCCAAAAACATTCAGTACTTC CASRYRTGELAKNIQYF
TRBJ1-2 TRBV4-1 - - TGCGCCAGCAGCCAAGGAACCGAGAACTATGGCTACACCTTC CASSQGTENYGYTF
TRBJ1-1 TRBV2 - - TGTGCCAGCAGTGAAACAGGGAACACTGAAGCTTTCTTT CASSETGNTEAFF
TRBJ2-1 TRBV18 TRBD1 - TGTGCCAGCTCACCACCACGGGTTCCTAGTACGGGACAGGGGTACAATGAGCAGTTCTTC CASSPPRVPSTGQGYNEQFF
TRBJ2-7 TRBV12-3/TRBV12-4 - once TGTGCCAGCAATCTCCAGGGACTGGGCGAGCAGTACTTC CASNLQGLGEQYF
TRBJ1-6 TRBV5-1 - - TGCGCCAGCAGCTTGGCAGGGTCGAGCTCCTATAATTCACCCCTCCACTTT CASSLAGSSSYNSPLHF
TRBJ2-1 TRBV4-1 TRBD1 once TGCGCCAGCAGCCAAGAGAGACAGGGGACATACAATGAGCAGTTCTTC CASSQERQGTYNEQFF
TRBJ2-1 TRBV2 - - TGTGCCAGCAATCTGGACTTAGGAAATGAGCAGTTCTTC CASNLDLGNEQFF
TRBJ1-5 TRBV6-2/TRBV6-3 - many TGTGCCAGCAGTTCCGACAGACGGCAGCCCCAGCATTTT CASSSDRRQPQHF
TRBJ2-2 TRBV6-5 TRBD1 - TGTGCCAGCAGAGCTTCCGGACAGGGTGTCGGGGAGCTGTTTTTT CASRASGQGVGELFF
TRBJ2-5 TRBV5-4 TRBD1 - TGTGCCAGCACAGGGACAGGGATGGAGACCCAGTACTTC CASTGTGMETQYF
TRBJ2-1 TRBV21-1 - - TGTGCCAGCAGCAAGGGAGAGGACAATGAGCAGTTCTTC CASSKGEDNEQFF
TRBJ2-7 TRBV30 TRBD1 - TGTGCCTGGAGAAACCGGGACAGGGACCTATACGAGCAGTACTTC CAWRNRDRDLYEQYF
TRBJ2-3 TRBV3-1/TRBV3-2 TRBD2 - TGTGCCAGCAGCCAAGGCATTCGGGCGGGGGTGACCTATAGCACAGATACGCAGTATTTT CASSQGIRAGVTYSTDTQYF
TRBJ1-1 TRBV27 TRBD1 - TGTGCCAGCAGTCGCCGACAGGGGGTGAACACTGAAGCTTTCTTT CASSRRQGVNTEAFF
TRBJ2-1 TRBV7-3 TRBD2 - TGTGCCAGCAGCTTGTTTAGCGGGGCGGGGTACAATGAGCAGTTCTTC CASSLFSGAGYNEQFF
TRBJ2-1 TRBV18 TRBD2 - TGTGCCAGCGGACTAGCGGGAGGGCCAAATGAGCAGTTCTTC CASGLAGGPNEQFF
TRBJ2-5 TRBV12-5 - - TGTGCTAGTGGTTTCGCAGGGGTAGAGACCCAGTACTTC CASGFAGVETQYF
TRBJ1-1 TRBV7-8 - - TGTGCCAGCAAAGTCAGGTTGAACACTGAAGCTTTCTTT CASKVRLNTEAFF
TRBJ2-5 TRBV6-5 - few TGTGCCAGCACCGGGAGTCGGGGGTTAGGGACCCAGTACTTC CASTGSRGLGTQYF
TRBJ2-3 TRBV7-3 TRBD2 - TGTGCCAGCAGCTTACGCGGGGGGACCACAGATACGCAGTATTTT CASSLRGGTTDTQYF
TRBJ1-2 TRBV2 - - TGTGCCAGCAGTGTGTCCAGGGGCCTGTATGGCTACACCTTC CASSVSRGLYGYTF
TRBJ2-1 TRBV19 TRBD1 - TGTGCCAGTAGTGTACAGGGGCAAACGTACAATGAGCAGTTCTTC CASSVQGQTYNEQFF